This TCR beta chain was recovered during a study of T cells after yellow fever vaccination. General study findings and limits: Overlap between CD4 and CD8 compartments was detected for a small share of clonotypes. Though it reached lower strength, the secondary response hit its peak faster, day 5 versus 15.

Points on this clonotype: Its antigen remains unidentified.

As TCR cDNA was made by 5'RACE template switching, a universal primer site and UMIs were added. Via MiXCR, TCRdb re-called the 5' RACE reads, giving one row per CDR3 protein. The sample yields 250,000 to 400,000 distinct CDR3 sequences, around 4.4% seen once. Deletions cut 1 base from V and 9 bases from J, with 16 bases between. Per the germline V gene, CDR1 is SGHNT and CDR2 is YYREEE (reference sequence). The CDR3 contains 14 residues. This chain connects TRBV5-4 to TRBJ1-2; D possibly corresponds to TRBD1 (5 bases). The material was PBMCs, obtained 15 days after the yellow fever booster vaccination. The clonotype comes from a man aged 18 to 35 who received the YFV17D yellow fever vaccine. CDR3 in amino acids: CASSLLRGSNSYTF. CDR3 DNA sequence: TGTGCCAGCAGCTTGCTCCGGGGGAGTAACAGCTACACCTTC.